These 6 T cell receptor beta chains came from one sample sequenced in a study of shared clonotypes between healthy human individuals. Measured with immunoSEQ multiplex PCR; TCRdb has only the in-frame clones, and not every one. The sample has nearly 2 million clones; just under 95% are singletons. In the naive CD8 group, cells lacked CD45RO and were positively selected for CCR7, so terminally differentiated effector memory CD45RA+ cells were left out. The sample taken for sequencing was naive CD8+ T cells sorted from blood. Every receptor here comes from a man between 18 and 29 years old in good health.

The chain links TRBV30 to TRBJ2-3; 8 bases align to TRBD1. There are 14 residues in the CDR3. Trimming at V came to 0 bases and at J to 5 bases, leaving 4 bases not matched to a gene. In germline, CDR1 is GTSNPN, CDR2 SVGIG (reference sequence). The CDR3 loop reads CAWSVSRGQDTQYF. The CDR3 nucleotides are TGTGCCTGGAGTGTATCCAGGGGGCAAGATACGCAGTATTTT.

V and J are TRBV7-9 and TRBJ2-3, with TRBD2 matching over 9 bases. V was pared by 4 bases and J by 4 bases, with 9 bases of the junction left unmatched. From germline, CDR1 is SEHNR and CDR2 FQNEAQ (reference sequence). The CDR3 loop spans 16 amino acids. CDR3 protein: CASSSPGLAKADTQYF. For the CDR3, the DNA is TGTGCCAGCAGCTCACCGGGACTAGCAAAGGCAGATACGCAGTATTTT.

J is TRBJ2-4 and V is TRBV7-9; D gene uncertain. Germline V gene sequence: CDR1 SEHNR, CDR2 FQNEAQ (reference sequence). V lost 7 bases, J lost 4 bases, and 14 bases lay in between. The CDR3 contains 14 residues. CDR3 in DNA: TGTGCCAGCACAGGAAGTGGAGAGAAAAACATTCAGTACTTC. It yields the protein CASTGSGEKNIQYF.

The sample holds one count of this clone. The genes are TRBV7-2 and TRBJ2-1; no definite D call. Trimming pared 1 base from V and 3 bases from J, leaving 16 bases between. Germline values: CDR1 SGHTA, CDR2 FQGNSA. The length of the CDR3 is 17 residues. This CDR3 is CASSLGGSYHIYNEQFF. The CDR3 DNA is TGTGCCAGCAGCTTAGGCGGCAGCTACCATATCTACAATGAGCAGTTCTTC.

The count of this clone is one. Here the CDR3 DNA reads TGCGCCAGCAGCCAAGGCCGCTACTTAGGAGATTCCTACAATGAGCAGTTCTTC. Its protein product is CASSQGRYLGDSYNEQFF. J is TRBJ2-1 and V is TRBV4-3; D ambiguous. The ends were cut back, 1 base at V and 1 base at J, with 17 bases in the middle. The CDR3 spans 18 residues. Germline CDR1 LGHNA, CDR2 YSLEER.

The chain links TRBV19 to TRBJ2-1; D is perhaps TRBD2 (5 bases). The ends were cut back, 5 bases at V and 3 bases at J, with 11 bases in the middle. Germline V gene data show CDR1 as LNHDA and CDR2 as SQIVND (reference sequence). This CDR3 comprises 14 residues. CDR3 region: CASSVGGVYNEQFF. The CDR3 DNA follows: TGTGCCAGTAGTGTAGGAGGTGTCTACAATGAGCAGTTCTTC.